The 11 T cell receptor beta chains below come from one sample, sequenced in a study of T cell responses to AZD1222 COVID-19 vaccine. Sequencing was performed with immunoSEQ multiplex PCR; in TCRdb, only in-frame clones are kept and a portion is missing. The repertoire has about 120,000 clones, about 89% of them found once; the top ten carry almost 5.5%. The source was peripheral blood, collected on day 0 of AZD1222 vaccination. These receptors all stem from an adult in good health.

The genes are TRBV9 and TRBJ1-5; D gene unclear. CDR3 length: 16 residues. V was trimmed by 3 bases and J by 4 bases, leaving 17 bases between them. The germline gives CDR1 SGDLS, CDR2 YYNGEE. The CDR3 bases are TGTGCCAGCAGCGCGTCTGGGAGCACATTTAATCAGCCCCAGCATTTT. This encodes CASSASGSTFNQPQHF.

The chain employs TRBV12-3 or TRBV12-4 and TRBJ1-1, with D unclear. Deletions cut 8 bases from V and 7 bases from J, with 5 bases between. This CDR3 is built from 9 residues. The CDR3 reads CASGREAFF. The CDR3 DNA is TGTGCCAGCGGGCGTGAAGCTTTCTTT.

This rearrangement joins TRBV24-1 to TRBJ2-2; TRBD1 matches at 9 bases. Germline V gene sequence: CDR1 KGHDR, CDR2 SFDVKD. The CDR3 runs 17 residues. V lost 2 bases to trimming and J lost 0 bases; unmatched junction nucleotides: 3. In nucleotides, the CDR3 is TGTGCCACCAGTGATTGGGGGACAGGGCCGAACACCGGGGAGCTGTTTTTT. Amino acids: CATSDWGTGPNTGELFF.

The CDR3 bases are TGTGCCAGCAGCCAAACTAGCGGGAGCACCGGGGAGCTGTTTTTT. It codes for CASSQTSGSTGELFF. The rearrangement uses TRBV3-1 (or the pseudogene TRBV3-2) and TRBJ2-2; the match to TRBD2 covers 11 bases. From germline, CDR1 is LGHDT and CDR2 YNNKEL (reference sequence). The CDR3 totals 15 residues. V was clipped by 2 bases and J by 4 bases; unmatched bases: 0.

The table lists this clone with a count of one. This sequence joins TRBV12-3 or TRBV12-4 and TRBJ2-1; unclear D gene. CDR3 length: 13 amino acids. V gave up 5 bases and J gave up 8 bases, with 13 bases separating them. The CDR3: CASSPQAGDEQFF. CDR3 DNA: TGTGCCAGCAGTCCTCAAGCCGGAGATGAGCAGTTCTTC.

The chain has TRBV9 and TRBJ2-3, with TRBD1 matching 10 bases. The CDR3 is 17 residues long. The junction had 9 bases not matched to a gene; V was cut back by 4 bases and J by 1 base. In germline, CDR1 is SGDLS, CDR2 YYNGEE. DNA for the CDR3: TGTGCCAGCAGCCCCCAATCCGGGACAGGGGGCACAGATACGCAGTATTTT. As protein: CASSPQSGTGGTDTQYF.

This chain connects TRBV27 to TRBJ2-7; 7 nucleotides agree with TRBD2. The trim removed 5 bases at V and 3 bases at J, leaving 7 bases unmatched. The CDR3 is 14 amino acids. Germline V gives CDR1 MNHEY, CDR2 SMNVEV (reference sequence). Here the CDR3 DNA reads TGTGCCAGCAGTCCCACGGCTAGCGGCTACGAGCAGTACTTC. It encodes CASSPTASGYEQYF.

The table lists this clone with a few counts. The chain joins TRBV7-8 to TRBJ1-2, with D tentatively TRBD1 (5 bases). The CDR3 sequence is 15 residues long. The V gene lost 2 bases and the J gene lost 3 bases, with 13 bases spanning the gap. The germline gives CDR1 SGHVS, CDR2 FQNEAQ. CDR3 in DNA: TGTGCCAGCAGCTTATCACGGGGGTCAGACTATGGCTACACCTTC. Translation: CASSLSRGSDYGYTF.

As DNA, the CDR3 is TGTGCCAGCAGCCAAGGGACACCTGGGGCTGAAGCTTTCTTT. It codes for CASSQGTPGAEAFF. The chain carries TRBV3-1 (or the pseudogene TRBV3-2) and TRBJ1-1, with D tentatively TRBD1 (5 bases). This CDR3 comprises 14 residues. V lost 1 base and J 6 bases, leaving 12 bases between the germline ends. Germline V gene sequence: CDR1 LGHDT, CDR2 YNNKEL (reference sequence).

The chain couples TRBV5-6 to TRBJ1-1; the match to TRBD1 covers 9 bases. Losses at the gene ends were 5 bases for V and 6 bases for J; bases not matched to a gene: 5. CDR3 length: 13 residues. Looked up from germline, CDR1 is SGHDT and CDR2 is YYEEEE. The CDR3 region is CASSDRGRAEAFF. CDR3 DNA sequence: TGTGCCAGCAGTGACAGGGGGAGGGCTGAAGCTTTCTTT. The entire variable domain, with the rest obtained from reference TRBV5-6 and TRBJ1-1, is as follows: DAGVTQSPTHLIKTRGQQVTLRCSPKSGHDTVSWYQQALGQGPQFIFQYYEEEERQRGNFPDRFSGHQFPNYSSELNVNALLLGDSALYLCASSDRGRAEAFFGQGTRLTVV.

This clone was found once. This sequence joins TRBV2 and TRBJ1-1, with D hard to call. V dropped 6 bases and J dropped 0 bases, with 11 bases sitting between them. The CDR3 loop spans 14 amino acids. Looked up from germline, CDR1 is SNHLY and CDR2 is FYNNEI. Written as DNA, the CDR3 is TGTGCCAGCAGAGCAGGAAACATGAACACTGAAGCTTTCTTT. The encoded protein is CASRAGNMNTEAFF.